The 31 T cell receptor beta chains below were found in one sample sequenced in a study of T cells in Graves' hyperthyroidism and ophthalmopathy. From RNA transcripts, TCR beta CDR3 regions were amplified. The HTBI primer set was used in a first-round RT-PCR of the TCR CDR3. Via MiXCR, TCRdb re-called the multiplex PCR reads, giving one row per CDR3 protein. The profile shows roughly 400,000 distinct CDR3 sequences, around a quarter of them singletons. Sequences were obtained from blood. The receptors were gathered from a man between 45 and 60 years old with Graves' hyperthyroidism.

This clonotype has just a few counts. The chain is built from TRBV27 and TRBJ2-5; possible D gene TRBD2, 5 bases. V lost 2 bases, J lost 4 bases, and 11 bases lay in between. The germline V gene has CDR1 MNHEY and CDR2 SMNVEV (reference sequence). The CDR3 contains 14 residues. The CDR3 is CASSLGGGLETQYF. CDR3 nucleotide sequence: TGTGCCAGCAGTTTAGGAGGAGGTCTAGAGACCCAGTACTTC.

J is TRBJ1-1 and V is TRBV28; 7 nucleotides align to TRBD1. Germline loops: CDR1 MDHEN, CDR2 SYDVKM. CDR3 size: 15 residues. J lost 0 bases, V lost 4 bases, and 5 bases had no gene match. As DNA, the CDR3 is TGTGCCAGCAGTTCCCCCGGACAGGTGAACACTGAAGCTTTCTTT. It yields the protein CASSSPGQVNTEAFF.

This chain links TRBV4-1 with TRBJ1-4, with a tentative D call TRBD1 (6 bases). Trimming stripped 3 bases from V and 7 bases from J, with 12 bases between. CDR1 is MGHRA, CDR2 YSYEKL, per germline. This CDR3 contains 14 residues. CDR3 residues: CASSQVPGAEKLFF. Here the CDR3 DNA reads TGCGCCAGCAGCCAGGTTCCGGGGGCTGAAAAACTGTTTTTT.

In its sample, this clonotype was seen many times. This chain connects TRBV3-1 to TRBJ2-5; D remains unclear. CDR1 is LGHDT and CDR2 is YNNKEL in the germline V gene (reference sequence). The CDR3 sequence is 12 residues long. V lost 4 bases and J lost 9, with 12 bases in between. This CDR3 reads CASSPRMGSQYF. Written as DNA, the CDR3 is TGTGCCAGCAGCCCCCGAATGGGGTCCCAGTACTTC.

This clonotype occurred a few times. The chain combines TRBV5-1 with TRBJ2-7; D is possibly TRBD1 (6 bases). Germline loops: CDR1 SGHRS, CDR2 YFSETQ. The length of the CDR3 is 16 residues. Trimming shortened V by 4 bases and J by 2 bases, and 19 bases separated the two germline ends. The CDR3 protein is CASSLGQGIGPYEQYF. CDR3 coding DNA: TGCGCCAGCAGCCTGGGACAAGGAATAGGGCCCTACGAGCAGTACTTC.

The chain recombines TRBV6-1 with TRBJ2-7, with D tentatively TRBD1 (5 bases). Trimming took 4 bases from V and 4 from J, leaving 14 bases between them. CDR1 and CDR2 from the germline V gene are MNHNS and SASEGT. This CDR3 is 14 amino acids long. CDR3 bases: TGTGCCAGCAGTGCCGACAGAATCTCGTACGAGCAGTACTTC. Protein sequence: CASSADRISYEQYF.

This clonotype was seen many times. The chain uses TRBV10-3 and TRBJ2-7; the D gene is possibly TRBD2 (5 bases). The V gene's germline CDR1 is ENHRY and CDR2 SYGVKD. The CDR3 consists of 15 residues. Between the trimmed V and J ends, which lost 0 bases and 8 bases, there was a span of 17 bases. The CDR3 loop reads CAISESMAGLIQQYF. The DNA for the CDR3 is TGTGCCATCAGTGAGTCGATGGCAGGACTTATCCAGCAGTACTTC.

V usage is TRBV3-1 and J usage is TRBJ2-5; D possibly matches TRBD1 or TRBD2 (5 bases each). V gave up 1 base and J gave up 7 bases, with 10 bases separating them. This CDR3 region has 13 residues. Germline V lookup: CDR1 LGHDT, CDR2 YNNKEL (reference sequence). CDR3 sequence: CASSQAGAGTQYF. DNA of the CDR3: TGTGCCAGCAGCCAAGCTGGGGCGGGGACCCAGTACTTC.

There are a few counts of this clonotype. V usage is TRBV6-5 and J usage is TRBJ2-2, with 7 bases lining up with TRBD1. From germline, CDR1 is MNHEY and CDR2 SVGAGI. This CDR3 comprises 15 residues. The V segment lost 2 bases and the J segment 4 bases; nucleotides outside the gene matches: 4. The CDR3 is CASSYGTVGTGELFF. CDR3 coding DNA: TGTGCCAGCAGTTACGGGACAGTTGGCACCGGGGAGCTGTTTTTT.

There are a few counts of this clonotype. The J gene is TRBJ1-5, the V gene TRBV6-4; D unclear. The V gene's germline CDR1 is MRHNA and CDR2 SNTAGT. CDR3 size: 15 residues. Trimming stripped 3 bases from V and 3 bases from J, with 12 bases between. CDR3 DNA sequence: TGTGCCAGCAGTGATCATGTGCAGTTCAATCAGCCCCAGCATTTT. This gives the protein CASSDHVQFNQPQHF.

This clonotype has more than one count but fewer than ten. The chain combines TRBV5-1 with TRBJ2-3; D might be TRBD2 (6 bases). V lost 3 bases, J lost 3 bases, and 11 bases lay in between. CDR1 and CDR2 from the germline V gene are SGHRS and YFSETQ. There are 14 residues in the CDR3. The CDR3 coding sequence is TGCGCCAGCAGCTCGGGACTTGAGACAGATACGCAGTATTTT. Protein product: CASSSGLETDTQYF.

This chain links TRBV24-1 with TRBJ2-7; the D is unclear. Per germline, CDR1 KGHDR and CDR2 SFDVKD. The V end lost 3 bases, the J end lost 5 bases, and 16 bases lay between the germline ends. The CDR3 length is 15 residues. The CDR3 sequence is CATSDPKSPFHEQYF. CDR3 sequence (DNA): TGTGCCACCAGTGATCCCAAGTCTCCCTTCCACGAGCAGTACTTC.

This chain uses TRBV29-1 with TRBJ2-2; 9 bases are shared with TRBD1. The germline V gene encodes CDR1 SQVTM and CDR2 ANQGSEA. The J segment lost 4 bases and the V segment lost 3 bases, leaving 9 bases of the junction unmatched. This CDR3 contains 16 residues. The chain's CDR3 is CSVDITGQGSTGELFF. The CDR3 region has the DNA TGCAGCGTTGATATAACGGGACAGGGTTCCACCGGGGAGCTGTTTTTT.

This clonotype showed up many times. V is TRBV18 and J is TRBJ2-3; a possible D gene is TRBD1 (5 bases). Germline loops: CDR1 KGHSH, CDR2 LQKENI. Deletions cut 0 bases from V and 2 bases from J, with 6 bases between. This CDR3 contains 14 residues. Here the CDR3 reads CASSPPGATDTQYF. The CDR3, as DNA: TGTGCCAGCTCACCACCTGGGGCCACAGATACGCAGTATTTT.

J is TRBJ2-7 and V is TRBV27, with D hard to call. V lost 7 bases to trimming and J lost 2 bases, with 9 bases between them. The CDR3 covers 12 residues. Germline V gene data show CDR1 as MNHEY and CDR2 as SMNVEV (reference sequence). CDR3 nucleotide sequence: TGTGCCAGCACCCTCTGGGCCTACGAGCAGTACTTC. It is translated as CASTLWAYEQYF.

This clonotype was seen ten or more times. The chain carries TRBV5-1 and TRBJ1-1; TRBD1 matches 7 bases. J was trimmed by 1 base and V by 4 bases; bases with no gene match: 4. The CDR3 runs 14 residues. Germline-derived CDR1 and CDR2 are SGHRS and YFSETQ. The CDR3 reads CASSGGQANTEAFF. DNA of the CDR3: TGCGCCAGCAGCGGAGGACAGGCGAACACTGAAGCTTTCTTT.

This clonotype was recorded many times. The gene calls are TRBV28 and TRBJ1-1; D is possibly TRBD1 (6 bases). The germline V gene encodes CDR1 MDHEN and CDR2 SYDVKM. Trimming cost V 1 base and J 5 bases, with 11 bases left between them. The CDR3 runs 14 residues. The CDR3, as DNA: TGTGCCAGCAGTTTATTCGGGGGCGGGACTGAAGCTTTCTTT. Its translation: CASSLFGGGTEAFF.

The chain couples TRBV6-4 to TRBJ1-2, with unresolved D. Germline loops: CDR1 MRHNA, CDR2 SNTAGT. Between the trimmed V and J ends, which lost 5 bases and 3 bases, there was a span of 22 bases. There are 17 residues in the CDR3. The chain's CDR3 is CASSPPYGGNSDYGYTF. In nucleotides, the CDR3 is TGTGCCAGCAGTCCCCCGTACGGAGGGAACAGTGACTATGGCTACACCTTC.

This clonotype has more than one count but fewer than ten. The chain carries TRBV24-1 and TRBJ2-5, with a tentative D call TRBD1 (5 bases). Trimming stripped 10 bases from V and 5 bases from J, with 10 bases between. CDR3 length: 11 residues. Germline V gene sequence: CDR1 KGHDR, CDR2 SFDVKD. CDR3 sequence reads: CATGQGETQYF. The DNA for the CDR3 is TGTGCCACTGGGCAGGGCGAGACCCAGTACTTC.

The V call is TRBV5-5, the J call TRBJ1-5; 10 bases are a match to TRBD1. CDR1 SGHKS and CDR2 YYEKEE come from the germline V gene (reference sequence). The junction had 7 bases not matched to a gene; V was cut back by 4 bases and J by 6 bases. The CDR3 is 15 residues long. The CDR3 spells CASSRQGARGQPQHF. CDR3 bases: TGTGCCAGCAGCCGACAGGGGGCACGGGGTCAGCCCCAGCATTTT.

The chain links TRBV6-5 to TRBJ1-2, with D uncertain. Germline V gives CDR1 MNHEY, CDR2 SVGAGI. The CDR3 is 11 amino acids. V lost 3 bases to trimming and J lost 9 bases, with 8 bases between them. CDR3 protein: CASSYRGSYTF. The CDR3 coding sequence is TGTGCCAGCAGTTATCGGGGAAGCTACACCTTC.

The table lists this clonotype with a few counts. The V call is TRBV4-1, the J call TRBJ2-3; D is ambiguous. The CDR3 is made up of 15 amino acids. CDR1 is MGHRA, CDR2 YSYEKL, per germline. V was trimmed by 0 bases and J by 5 bases, leaving 12 bases between them. The CDR3 is CASSQDPGSGDTQYF. The CDR3 bases are TGCGCCAGCAGCCAAGATCCCGGTTCGGGAGATACGCAGTATTTT.

This clonotype has ten or more counts. The rearrangement joins TRBV11-3 to TRBJ2-4; tentative D call: TRBD2 (6 bases). Germline CDR1 is SGHNT and CDR2 is YENEEA. Trimming took 2 bases from V and 8 from J, leaving 13 bases between them. The CDR3 consists of 14 residues. CDR3 in DNA: TGTGCCAGCAGCTTATCCGGGACTTGGGACATTCAGTACTTC. Its translation: CASSLSGTWDIQYF.

This clonotype was counted at least ten times. This chain connects TRBV6-1 to TRBJ1-2; D call uncertain. V lost 5 bases to trimming and J lost 2 bases, with 15 bases between them. This CDR3 comprises 15 residues. CDR1 and CDR2 (germline): MNHNS, SASEGT. The CDR3 spells CASSTSPLRNYGYTF. CDR3 DNA sequence: TGTGCCAGCAGTACCTCACCCCTCCGGAACTATGGCTACACCTTC.

This clonotype was counted between two and nine times. The chain has TRBV28 and TRBJ2-2; the match to TRBD1 covers 10 bases. The CDR3 covers 16 residues. Germline CDR1 and CDR2: MDHEN and SYDVKM. V was clipped by 4 bases and J by 7 bases; unmatched bases: 9. CDR3 in amino acids: CASSYPGQGRLGELFF. In DNA form, the CDR3 reads TGTGCCAGCAGTTATCCGGGACAGGGGAGACTCGGGGAGCTGTTTTTT.

The sample holds many counts of this clonotype. The genes are TRBV2 and TRBJ2-1; 10 nucleotides align to TRBD2. V trimming: 0 bases; J trimming: 12 bases; junction bases outside the gene matches: 11. This CDR3 is built from 16 residues. Germline CDR1 and CDR2: SNHLY and FYNNEI. The CDR3 nucleotides are TGTGCCAGCAGTGAAGCGAATAGCGGGAGGCCCGGGATGCAGTTCTTC. It is translated as CASSEANSGRPGMQFF.

This clonotype has ten or more counts. The chain couples TRBV11-2 to TRBJ2-3; TRBD1 is a possible D gene (6 bases). The V end was cut by 1 base, the J end by 3 bases, with 14 bases between. The germline CDR1 and CDR2 sequences are SGHAT and FQNNGV. This CDR3 is 16 amino acids long. CDR3 region: CASSLAVNRVTDTQYF. The CDR3 DNA is TGTGCCAGCAGCTTAGCGGTGAACAGGGTGACAGATACGCAGTATTTT.

The chain recombines TRBV6-8 with TRBJ1-2; 7 nucleotides align to TRBD1. The CDR3 extends over 14 amino acids. Germline CDR1 is MNHGY and CDR2 is SAAAGT. J was trimmed by 8 bases and V by 0 bases; bases with no gene match: 6. This CDR3 reads CASSYSNAGGGYTF. The CDR3 DNA reads TGTGCCAGCAGTTACTCGAACGCAGGGGGAGGCTACACCTTC.

This clonotype appeared a few times. The J gene is TRBJ2-1, the V gene TRBV10-3; 9 bases fit TRBD1. Germline values: CDR1 ENHRY, CDR2 SYGVKD. J gave up 6 bases and V 6 bases, and 0 bases lay outside the gene matches. The CDR3 is 12 residues long. In DNA form, the CDR3 reads TGTGCCATCAGGGACAGGGGCAATGAGCAGTTCTTC. Its protein is CAIRDRGNEQFF.

This clonotype was recorded many times. The chain couples TRBV7-9 to TRBJ2-1, with TRBD2 identical over 7 bases. V shed 5 bases, J shed 8 bases, and the junction held 9 bases outside the gene matches. Looked up from germline, CDR1 is SEHNR and CDR2 is FQNEAQ (reference sequence). The CDR3 is 14 residues long. The CDR3 DNA is TGTGCCAGCAGCCTCACTGGGAGGGTCGATGAGCAGTTCTTC. Its translation: CASSLTGRVDEQFF.

This clonotype was observed a few times. The CDR3 DNA is TGTGCCAGCTCACCACCAGGGGTGGGCACTGAAGCTTTCTTT. This sequence encodes CASSPPGVGTEAFF. V usage is TRBV18 and J usage is TRBJ1-1; the D gene is possibly TRBD1 (5 bases). The V gene lost 0 bases and the J gene lost 4 bases, with 9 bases spanning the gap. This CDR3 has 14 residues. Looked up from germline, CDR1 is KGHSH and CDR2 is LQKENI.